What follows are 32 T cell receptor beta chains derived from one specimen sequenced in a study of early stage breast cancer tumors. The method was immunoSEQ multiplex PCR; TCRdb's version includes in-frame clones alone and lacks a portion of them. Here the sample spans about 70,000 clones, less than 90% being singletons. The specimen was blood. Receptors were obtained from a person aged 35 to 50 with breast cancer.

The CDR3 DNA reads TGTGCCAGCACAACTCAGGGGTTGACTGAAAAACTGTTTTTT. This translates into CASTTQGLTEKLFF. This chain uses TRBV2 with TRBJ1-4; a possible D gene is TRBD1 (6 bases). With 7 bases removed from V and 7 bases from J, the gap between germline ends came to 16 bases. This CDR3 is built from 14 residues. Germline CDR1 SNHLY, CDR2 FYNNEI.

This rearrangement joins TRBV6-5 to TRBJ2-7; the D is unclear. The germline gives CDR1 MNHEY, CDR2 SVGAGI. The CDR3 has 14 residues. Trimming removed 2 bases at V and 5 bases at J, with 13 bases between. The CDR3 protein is CASSYLPTGNEQYF. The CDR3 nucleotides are TGTGCCAGCAGTTACCTCCCAACTGGCAACGAGCAGTACTTC.

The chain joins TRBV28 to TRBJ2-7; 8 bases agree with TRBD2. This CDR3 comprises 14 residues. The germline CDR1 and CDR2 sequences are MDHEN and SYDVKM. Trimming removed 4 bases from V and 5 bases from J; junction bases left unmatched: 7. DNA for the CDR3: TGTGCCAGCAGTTCAGCGGGAGCTTTCCACGAGCAGTACTTC. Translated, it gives CASSSAGAFHEQYF.

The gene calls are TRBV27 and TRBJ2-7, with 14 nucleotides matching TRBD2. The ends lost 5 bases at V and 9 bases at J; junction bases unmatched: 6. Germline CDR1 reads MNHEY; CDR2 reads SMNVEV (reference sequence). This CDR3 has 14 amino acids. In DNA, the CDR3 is TGTGCCAGCAGTCCGGGACTAGCGGGAGAAGGGCAGTACTTC. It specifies CASSPGLAGEGQYF.

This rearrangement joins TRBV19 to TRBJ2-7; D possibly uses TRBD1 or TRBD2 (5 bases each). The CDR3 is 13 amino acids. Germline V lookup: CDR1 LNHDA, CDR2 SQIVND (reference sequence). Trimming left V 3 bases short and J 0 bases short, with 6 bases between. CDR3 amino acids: CASSMGVSYEQYF. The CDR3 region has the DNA TGTGCCAGTAGTATGGGGGTCTCCTACGAGCAGTACTTC.

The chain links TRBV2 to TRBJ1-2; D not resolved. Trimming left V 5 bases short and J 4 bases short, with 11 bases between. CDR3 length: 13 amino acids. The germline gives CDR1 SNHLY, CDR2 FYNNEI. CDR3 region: CASSQWRFYGYTF. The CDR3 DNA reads TGTGCCAGCAGTCAATGGCGATTCTATGGCTACACCTTC.

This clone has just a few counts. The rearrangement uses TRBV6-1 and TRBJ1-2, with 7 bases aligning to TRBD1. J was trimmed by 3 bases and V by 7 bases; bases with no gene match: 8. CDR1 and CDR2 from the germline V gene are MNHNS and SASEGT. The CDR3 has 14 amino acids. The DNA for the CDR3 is TGTGCCAGCACCTTAAGGACAGGAGACTATGGCTACACCTTC. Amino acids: CASTLRTGDYGYTF.

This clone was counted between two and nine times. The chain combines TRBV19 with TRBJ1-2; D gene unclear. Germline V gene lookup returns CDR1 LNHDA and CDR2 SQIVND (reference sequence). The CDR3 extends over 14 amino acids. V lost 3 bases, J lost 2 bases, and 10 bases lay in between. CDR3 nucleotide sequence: TGTGCCAGTAGTATTCGGAGGGAAAACTATGGCTACACCTTC. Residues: CASSIRRENYGYTF.

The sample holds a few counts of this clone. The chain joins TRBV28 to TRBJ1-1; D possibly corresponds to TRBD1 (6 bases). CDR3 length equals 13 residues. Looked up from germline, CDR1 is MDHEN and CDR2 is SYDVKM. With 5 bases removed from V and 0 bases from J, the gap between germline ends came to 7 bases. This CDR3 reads CASSGQLNTEAFF. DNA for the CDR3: TGTGCCAGCAGTGGACAGCTGAACACTGAAGCTTTCTTT.

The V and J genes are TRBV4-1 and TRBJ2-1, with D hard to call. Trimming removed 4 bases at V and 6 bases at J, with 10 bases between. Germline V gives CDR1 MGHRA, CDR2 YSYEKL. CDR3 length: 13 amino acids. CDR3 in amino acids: CASSPPVGNEQFF. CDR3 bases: TGCGCCAGCAGCCCCCCAGTAGGCAATGAGCAGTTCTTC.

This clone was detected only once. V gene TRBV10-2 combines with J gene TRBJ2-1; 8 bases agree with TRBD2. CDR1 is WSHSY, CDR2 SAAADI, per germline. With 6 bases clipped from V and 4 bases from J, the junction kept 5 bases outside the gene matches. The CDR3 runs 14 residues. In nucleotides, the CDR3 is TGCGCCAGCAGAGCGGGGGCAGGATACAATGAGCAGTTCTTC. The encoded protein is CASRAGAGYNEQFF.

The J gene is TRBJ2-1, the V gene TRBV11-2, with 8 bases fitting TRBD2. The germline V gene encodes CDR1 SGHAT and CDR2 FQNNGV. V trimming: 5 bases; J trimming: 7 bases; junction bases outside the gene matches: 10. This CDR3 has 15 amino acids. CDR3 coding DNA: TGTGCCAGCAGCCCATCCGGGACTAGGCAAAATGAGCAGTTCTTC. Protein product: CASSPSGTRQNEQFF.

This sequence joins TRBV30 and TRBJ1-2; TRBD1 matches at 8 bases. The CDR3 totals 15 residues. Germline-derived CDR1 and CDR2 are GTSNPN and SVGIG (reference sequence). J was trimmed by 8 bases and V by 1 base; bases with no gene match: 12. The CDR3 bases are TGTGCCTGGAGTGGTGGACAGGGATCCCTCTGGGGCTACACCTTC. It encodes CAWSGGQGSLWGYTF.

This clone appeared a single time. CDR3 sequence: CASDLQRGDGYTF. CDR3 DNA sequence: TGTGCCAGCGATCTACAGAGAGGAGATGGCTACACCTTC. V usage is TRBV18 and J usage is TRBJ1-2, with D uncertain. Deletions cut 8 bases from V and 6 bases from J, with 16 bases between. The germline V gene has CDR1 KGHSH and CDR2 LQKENI. The CDR3 sequence is 13 residues long.

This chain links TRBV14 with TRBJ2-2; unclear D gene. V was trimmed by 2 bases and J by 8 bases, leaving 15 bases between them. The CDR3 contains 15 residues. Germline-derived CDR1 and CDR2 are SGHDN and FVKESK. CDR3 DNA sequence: TGTGCCAGCAGCCAATGGTCGAAGATAGGAGGGGAGCTGTTTTTT. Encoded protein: CASSQWSKIGGELFF.

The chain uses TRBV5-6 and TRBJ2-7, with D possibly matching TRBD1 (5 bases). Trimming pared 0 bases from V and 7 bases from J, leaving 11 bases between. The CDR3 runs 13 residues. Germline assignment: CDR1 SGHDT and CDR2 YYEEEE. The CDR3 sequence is CASSLAQGREQYF. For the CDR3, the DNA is TGTGCCAGCAGCTTGGCCCAGGGAAGGGAGCAGTACTTC.

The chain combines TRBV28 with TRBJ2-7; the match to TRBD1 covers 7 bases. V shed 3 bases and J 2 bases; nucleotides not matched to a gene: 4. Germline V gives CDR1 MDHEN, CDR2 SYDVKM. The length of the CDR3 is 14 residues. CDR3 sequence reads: CASSFRQGAYEQYF. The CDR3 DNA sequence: TGTGCCAGCAGTTTCCGGCAGGGGGCCTACGAGCAGTACTTC. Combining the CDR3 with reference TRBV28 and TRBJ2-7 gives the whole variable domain DVKVTQSSRYLVKRTGEKVFLECVQDMDHENMFWYRQDPGLGLRLIYFSYDVKMKEKGDIPEGYSVSREKKERFSLILESASTNQTSMYLCASSFRQGAYEQYFGPGTRLTVT.

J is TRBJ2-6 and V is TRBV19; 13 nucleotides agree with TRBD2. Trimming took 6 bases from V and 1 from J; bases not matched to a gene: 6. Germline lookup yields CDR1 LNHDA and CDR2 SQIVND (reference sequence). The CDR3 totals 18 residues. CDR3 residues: CASRAPGLAGSGANVLTF. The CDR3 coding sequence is TGTGCCAGTAGAGCACCGGGACTAGCGGGATCTGGGGCCAACGTCCTGACTTTC.

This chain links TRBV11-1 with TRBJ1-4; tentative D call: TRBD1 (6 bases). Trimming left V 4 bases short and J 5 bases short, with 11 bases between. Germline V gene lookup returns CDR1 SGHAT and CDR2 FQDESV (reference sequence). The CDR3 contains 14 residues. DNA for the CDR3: TGTGCCAGCAGCTCCGGACAGAGCAATGAAAAACTGTTTTTT. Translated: CASSSGQSNEKLFF.

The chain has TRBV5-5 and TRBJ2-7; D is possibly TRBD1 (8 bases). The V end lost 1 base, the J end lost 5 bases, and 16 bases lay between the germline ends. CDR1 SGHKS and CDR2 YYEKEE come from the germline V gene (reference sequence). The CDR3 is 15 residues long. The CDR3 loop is CASSLRGAGGDEQYF. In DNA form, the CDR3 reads TGTGCCAGCAGCTTGCGGGGGGCAGGGGGCGACGAGCAGTACTTC.

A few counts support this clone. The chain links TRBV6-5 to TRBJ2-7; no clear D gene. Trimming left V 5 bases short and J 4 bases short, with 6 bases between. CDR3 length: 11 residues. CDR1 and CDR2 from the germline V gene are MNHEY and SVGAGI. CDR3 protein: CASSTKYEQYF. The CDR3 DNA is TGTGCCAGCAGTACTAAATACGAGCAGTACTTC.

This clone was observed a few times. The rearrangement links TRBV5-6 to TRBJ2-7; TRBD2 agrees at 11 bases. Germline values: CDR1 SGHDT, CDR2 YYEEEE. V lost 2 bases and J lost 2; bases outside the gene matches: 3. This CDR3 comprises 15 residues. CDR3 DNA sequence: TGTGCCAGCAGCTTTCTTAGCGGGAGGGCCTACGAGCAGTACTTC. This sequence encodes CASSFLSGRAYEQYF. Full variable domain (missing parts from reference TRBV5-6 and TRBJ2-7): DAGVTQSPTHLIKTRGQQVTLRCSPKSGHDTVSWYQQALGQGPQFIFQYYEEEERQRGNFPDRFSGHQFPNYSSELNVNALLLGDSALYLCASSFLSGRAYEQYFGPGTRLTVT.

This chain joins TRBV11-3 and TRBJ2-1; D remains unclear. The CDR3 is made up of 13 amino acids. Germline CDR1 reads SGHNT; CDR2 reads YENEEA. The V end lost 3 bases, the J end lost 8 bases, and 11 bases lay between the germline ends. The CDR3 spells CASSFGMQDEQFF. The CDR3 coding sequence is TGTGCCAGCAGCTTCGGCATGCAGGATGAGCAGTTCTTC.

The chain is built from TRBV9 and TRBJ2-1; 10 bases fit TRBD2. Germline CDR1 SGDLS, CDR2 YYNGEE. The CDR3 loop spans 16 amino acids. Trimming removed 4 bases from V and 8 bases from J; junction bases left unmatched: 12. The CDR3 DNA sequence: TGTGCCAGCAGCAGCAGCTCTAGCGGGAGTACCTATGAGCAGTTCTTC. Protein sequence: CASSSSSSGSTYEQFF.

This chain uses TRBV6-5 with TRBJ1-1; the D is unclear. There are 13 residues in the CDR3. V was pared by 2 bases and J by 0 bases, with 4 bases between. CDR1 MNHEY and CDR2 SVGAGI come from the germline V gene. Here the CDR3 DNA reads TGTGCCAGCAGTTACGTCTTGAACACTGAAGCTTTCTTT. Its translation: CASSYVLNTEAFF.

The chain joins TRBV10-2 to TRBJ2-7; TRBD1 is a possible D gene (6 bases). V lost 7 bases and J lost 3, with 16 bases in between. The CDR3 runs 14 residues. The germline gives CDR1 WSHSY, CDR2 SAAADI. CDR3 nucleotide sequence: TGCGCCAGCACGACAGGCAGCGACGTCTACGAGCAGTACTTC. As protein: CASTTGSDVYEQYF.

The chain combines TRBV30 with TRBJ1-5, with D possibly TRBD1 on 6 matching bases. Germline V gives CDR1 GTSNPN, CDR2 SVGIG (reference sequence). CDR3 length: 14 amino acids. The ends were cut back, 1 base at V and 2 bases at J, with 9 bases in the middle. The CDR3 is CAWSAAGGNQPQHF. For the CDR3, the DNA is TGTGCCTGGAGTGCGGCAGGGGGCAATCAGCCCCAGCATTTT.

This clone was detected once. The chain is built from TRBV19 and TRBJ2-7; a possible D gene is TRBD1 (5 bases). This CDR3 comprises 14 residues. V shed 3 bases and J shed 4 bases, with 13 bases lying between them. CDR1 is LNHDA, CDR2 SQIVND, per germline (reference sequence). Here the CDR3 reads CASSIGHRLYEQYF. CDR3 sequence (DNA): TGTGCCAGTAGTATCGGTCACAGGTTATACGAGCAGTACTTC.

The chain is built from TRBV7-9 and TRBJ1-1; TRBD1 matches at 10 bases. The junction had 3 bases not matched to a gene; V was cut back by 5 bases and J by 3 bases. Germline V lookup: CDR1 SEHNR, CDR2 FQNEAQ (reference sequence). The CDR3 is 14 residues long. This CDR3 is CASSPGQGDTEAFF. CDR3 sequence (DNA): TGTGCCAGCAGCCCCGGACAGGGGGACACTGAAGCTTTCTTT.

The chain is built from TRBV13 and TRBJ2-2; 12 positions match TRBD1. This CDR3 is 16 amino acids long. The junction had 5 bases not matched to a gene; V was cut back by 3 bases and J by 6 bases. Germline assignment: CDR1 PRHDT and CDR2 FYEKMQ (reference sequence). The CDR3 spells CASSLGDRGHPGELFF. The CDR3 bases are TGTGCCAGCAGCTTGGGGGACAGGGGGCATCCCGGGGAGCTGTTTTTT. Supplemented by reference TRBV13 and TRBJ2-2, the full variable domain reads AAGVIQSPRHLIKEKRETATLKCYPIPRHDTVYWYQQGPGQDPQFLISFYEKMQSDKGSIPDRFSAQQFSDYHSELNMSSLELGDSALYFCASSLGDRGHPGELFFGEGSRLTVL.

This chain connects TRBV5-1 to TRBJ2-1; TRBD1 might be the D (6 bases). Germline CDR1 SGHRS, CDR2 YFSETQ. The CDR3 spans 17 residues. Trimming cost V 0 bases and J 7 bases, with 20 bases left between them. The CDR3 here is CASSLAGGGTAWNEQFF. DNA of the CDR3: TGCGCCAGCAGCTTGGCCGGTGGGGGCACCGCTTGGAATGAGCAGTTCTTC. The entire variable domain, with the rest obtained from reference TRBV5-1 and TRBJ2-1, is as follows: KAGVTQTPRYLIKTRGQQVTLSCSPISGHRSVSWYQQTPGQGLQFLFEYFSETQRNKGNFPGRFSGRQFSNSRSEMNVSTLELGDSALYLCASSLAGGGTAWNEQFFGPGTRLTVL.

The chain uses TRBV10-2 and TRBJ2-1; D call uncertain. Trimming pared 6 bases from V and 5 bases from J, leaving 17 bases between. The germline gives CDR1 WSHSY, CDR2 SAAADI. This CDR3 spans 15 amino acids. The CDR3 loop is CASRPTNLGNNEQFF. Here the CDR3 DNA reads TGCGCCAGCAGGCCTACTAATTTGGGGAACAATGAGCAGTTCTTC.